This T cell receptor beta chain was profiled in a study of T cells after yellow fever vaccination. A process of 5'RACE template switching, which added a universal primer site and UMIs, was used to make TCR cDNA. MiXCR was run by TCRdb on the 5' RACE reads, yielding one entry per CDR3 protein. The sample includes 500,000 to 650,000 distinct CDR3 sequences, around a sixth seen only once; the top ten take 17%. Trimming removed 5 bases from V and 3 bases from J; junction bases left unmatched: 7. The CDR3 runs 15 residues. The germline V gene has CDR1 SEHNR and CDR2 FQNEAQ (reference sequence). This rearrangement joins TRBV7-9 to TRBJ2-7; 10 bases align to TRBD1. The source is a man between 18 and 29 years old who received the YFV17D yellow fever vaccine. The sequencing used PBMCs, collected less than 6 days after the first yellow fever vaccination. CDR3: CASSPQTGGGYEQYF. The DNA for the CDR3 is TGTGCCAGCAGCCCCCAGACAGGGGGCGGCTACGAGCAGTACTTC.